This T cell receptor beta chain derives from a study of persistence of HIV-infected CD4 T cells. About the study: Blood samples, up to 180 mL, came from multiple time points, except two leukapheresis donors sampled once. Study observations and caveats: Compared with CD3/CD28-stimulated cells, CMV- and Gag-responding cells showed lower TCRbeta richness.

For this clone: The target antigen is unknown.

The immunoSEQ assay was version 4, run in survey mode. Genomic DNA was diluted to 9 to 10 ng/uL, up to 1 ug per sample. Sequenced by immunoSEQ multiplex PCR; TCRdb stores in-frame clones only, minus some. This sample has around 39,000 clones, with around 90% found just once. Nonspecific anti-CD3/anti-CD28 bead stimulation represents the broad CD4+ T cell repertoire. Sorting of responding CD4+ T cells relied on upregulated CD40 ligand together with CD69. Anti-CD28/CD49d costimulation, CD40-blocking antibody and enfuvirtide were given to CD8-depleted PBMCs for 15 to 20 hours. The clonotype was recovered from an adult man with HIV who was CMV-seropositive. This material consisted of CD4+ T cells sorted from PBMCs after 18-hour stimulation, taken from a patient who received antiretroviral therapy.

The CDR3 loop is CASSYGQGAYNEQFF. The CDR3 DNA reads as TGTGCCAGCAGCTACGGACAGGGGGCCTACAATGAGCAGTTCTTC. This chain uses TRBV11-3 with TRBJ2-1; 10 bases map to TRBD1. The CDR3 spans 15 residues. The ends lost 4 bases at V and 2 bases at J; junction bases unmatched: 2. The germline gives CDR1 SGHNT, CDR2 YENEEA.